This passage covers 15 T cell receptor beta chains from one sample sequenced in a study of cytomegalovirus exposure and HLA in healthy donors. Here immunoSEQ multiplex PCR was the method, and the copy in TCRdb shows in-frame clones only, minus some. The sample contains 130,000 to 150,000 clones, approximately 89% of which appear only once. The sequencing sample was made of PBMCs. The receptors stem from a man aged 18-30 years in good health and CMV-seronegative.

V is TRBV5-1 and J is TRBJ2-5, with 7 bases that match TRBD1. After removal of 3 bases from V and 1 base from J, the junction contained 3 bases not matched to a gene. The CDR3 loop spans 14 amino acids. Germline-derived CDR1 and CDR2 are SGHRS and YFSETQ. CDR3 sequence (DNA): TGCGCCAGCAGCTCGACAGGGTTCCAAGAGACCCAGTACTTC. It yields the protein CASSSTGFQETQYF.

The rearrangement uses TRBV5-1 and TRBJ2-1, with D possibly being TRBD2 (6 bases). CDR3 length: 14 residues. CDR1 and CDR2 from the germline V gene are SGHRS and YFSETQ. V was trimmed by 2 bases and J by 6 bases, leaving 12 bases between them. The CDR3 nucleotides read TGCGCCAGCAGCTTACTAGCCGGGGGCAATGAGCAGTTCTTC. Protein sequence: CASSLLAGGNEQFF.

This chain links TRBV13 with TRBJ1-2; D is undetermined. The CDR3 runs to 14 residues. Germline CDR1 reads PRHDT; CDR2 reads FYEKMQ (reference sequence). V dropped 0 bases and J dropped 3 bases, with 8 bases sitting between them. CDR3 in amino acids: CASSLGADYYGYTF. The DNA for the CDR3 is TGTGCCAGCAGCTTAGGGGCAGACTACTATGGCTACACCTTC.

V usage is TRBV5-1 and J usage is TRBJ2-5; the match to TRBD2 covers 7 bases. The germline gives CDR1 SGHRS, CDR2 YFSETQ. This CDR3 region has 14 residues. The trim removed 0 bases at V and 2 bases at J, leaving 1 base unmatched. In DNA form, the CDR3 reads TGCGCCAGCAGCTTGGGGGAGGGACAAGAGACCCAGTACTTC. It encodes CASSLGEGQETQYF.

This clone came up once. The chain links TRBV5-1 to TRBJ1-1; D is unclear. The germline V and J ends were trimmed by 3 bases and 3 bases, with 18 bases remaining between them. CDR1 is SGHRS, CDR2 YFSETQ, per germline. This CDR3 has 16 residues. The CDR3 loop is CASSSLDPVGDTEAFF. In DNA form, the CDR3 reads TGCGCCAGCAGCTCCTTAGACCCTGTAGGAGACACTGAAGCTTTCTTT.

The chain is built from TRBV7-9 and TRBJ1-4; tentative D call: TRBD1 (6 bases). Germline V lookup: CDR1 SEHNR, CDR2 FQNEAQ (reference sequence). CDR3 length: 14 amino acids. The V gene lost 2 bases and the J gene lost 6 bases, with 10 bases spanning the gap. The CDR3 coding sequence is TGTGCCAGCAGCTTATCCAGGGGCGATGAAAAACTGTTTTTT. Translation: CASSLSRGDEKLFF.

V is TRBV5-1 and J is TRBJ2-7; 9 nucleotides line up with TRBD1. The J segment lost 0 bases and the V segment lost 4 bases, leaving 2 bases of the junction unmatched. This CDR3 comprises 14 residues. Germline CDR1 SGHRS, CDR2 YFSETQ. CDR3 amino acids: CASSVTGGSYEQYF. The CDR3 bases are TGCGCCAGCAGCGTGACAGGGGGCTCCTACGAGCAGTACTTC.

The genes are TRBV9 and TRBJ2-5; D is perhaps TRBD1 (6 bases). Germline V lookup: CDR1 SGDLS, CDR2 YYNGEE. Trimming removed 0 bases at V and 4 bases at J, with 10 bases between. This CDR3 comprises 14 residues. CDR3: CASSVATGTETQYF. The CDR3, as DNA: TGTGCCAGCAGCGTAGCTACAGGGACAGAGACCCAGTACTTC. Full variable domain (outside the CDR3, taken from reference TRBV9 and TRBJ2-5): DSGVTQTPKHLITATGQRVTLRCSPRSGDLSVYWYQQSLDQGLQFLIQYYNGEERAKGNILERFSAQQFPDLHSELNLSSLELGDSALYFCASSVATGTETQYFGPGTRLLVL.

The V and J genes are TRBV19 and TRBJ2-1; TRBD2 matches at 11 bases. The trim removed 10 bases at V and 5 bases at J, leaving 7 bases unmatched. Looked up from germline, CDR1 is LNHDA and CDR2 is SQIVND (reference sequence). CDR3 size: 14 residues. The CDR3 spells CAISASGGNNEQFF. The CDR3, as DNA: TGTGCCATATCGGCTAGCGGGGGGAACAATGAGCAGTTCTTC. Looking up the rest from reference TRBV19 and TRBJ2-1 gives the full variable domain: DGGITQSPKYLFRKEGQNVTLSCEQNLNHDAMYWYRQDPGQGLRLIYYSQIVNDFQKGDIAEGYSVSREKKESFPLTVTSAQKNPTAFYLCAISASGGNNEQFFGPGTRLTVL.

V usage is TRBV2 and J usage is TRBJ2-1, with 9 bases matching TRBD2. V gave up 7 bases and J gave up 8 bases; unmatched junction bases: 15. The V gene's germline CDR1 is SNHLY and CDR2 FYNNEI. The CDR3 loop spans 16 amino acids. CDR3: CASTDLLRREGYEQFF. The CDR3 region has the DNA TGTGCCAGCACTGACCTTTTACGGCGGGAGGGCTATGAGCAGTTCTTC.

V is TRBV11-2 and J is TRBJ2-2; 8 bases agree with TRBD1. This CDR3 has 15 amino acids. Losses at the gene ends were 4 bases for V and 5 bases for J; bases not matched to a gene: 6. The germline V gene encodes CDR1 SGHAT and CDR2 FQNNGV. CDR3 amino acids: CASSSQGVRTGELFF. The CDR3 nucleotides read TGTGCCAGCAGCTCACAGGGGGTAAGGACCGGGGAGCTGTTTTTT.

The genes are TRBV7-3 and TRBJ2-2; D perhaps matches TRBD1 (5 bases). The ends were cut back, 5 bases at V and 0 bases at J, with 19 bases in the middle. CDR3 length: 18 amino acids. Germline values: CDR1 SGHTA, CDR2 FQGTGA. Here the CDR3 reads CASSPLGIRTSNTGELFF. As DNA, the CDR3 is TGTGCCAGCAGCCCGCTGGGTATTCGGACATCGAACACCGGGGAGCTGTTTTTT.

The chain uses TRBV5-1 and TRBJ1-5; maybe TRBD1 (5 bases). Trimming removed 0 bases at V and 2 bases at J, with 18 bases between. The CDR3 runs 18 residues. CDR1 and CDR2 from the germline V gene are SGHRS and YFSETQ. CDR3 residues: CASSLGPGAGRGNQPQHF. The CDR3 DNA reads TGCGCCAGCAGCTTGGGACCTGGGGCAGGGAGGGGCAATCAGCCCCAGCATTTT.

This clone was found once. This rearrangement joins TRBV19 to TRBJ1-5, with 7 bases matching TRBD1. The J segment lost 2 bases and the V segment lost 10 bases, leaving 17 bases of the junction unmatched. The V gene's germline CDR1 is LNHDA and CDR2 SQIVND (reference sequence). The CDR3 has 17 residues. CDR3 loop: CATRDSLGLFGNQPQHF. In nucleotides, the CDR3 is TGTGCCACGAGGGACAGTTTGGGGCTCTTCGGCAATCAGCCCCAGCATTTT.

V is TRBV2 and J is TRBJ2-3; 9 positions agree with TRBD1. Germline assignment: CDR1 SNHLY and CDR2 FYNNEI. V was pared by 7 bases and J by 5 bases, with 7 bases of the junction left unmatched. The CDR3 is 14 residues long. The CDR3, as DNA: TGTGCCAGCACGGGACAGGGTGAGGGAGATACGCAGTATTTT. It translates to CASTGQGEGDTQYF.